This entry concerns a single TCR beta chain. Antigen specificity is unknown. Unique molecular identifiers were in the cDNA, with template-switch universal primer binding. TCRdb analysed the 5' RACE reads with MiXCR anew, one entry per CDR3 protein. The sample has around 500,000 distinct CDR3 sequences, over 12% seen once. This sample was taken from a study of identical twins. Study results and caveats: Reduced insertions were recorded for abundant cord blood beta clonotypes, with no such pattern in memory repertoires. Not following the same donors, the study drew its conclusions from cross-sectional statistical analysis. Out-of-frame alpha sequences shared by twins showed excess low generation probability.

The germline gives CDR1 LNHNV, CDR2 YYDKDF (reference sequence). Trimming pared 5 bases from V and 4 bases from J, leaving 9 bases between. This CDR3 spans 13 amino acids. The same sample was also studied in work on yellow fever vaccine responses in identical twins.

The gene calls are TRBV15 and TRBJ2-1; tentatively, D is TRBD1 or TRBD2 (5 bases each). Specimen: CD4+ T cells sorted from blood. The source is a woman between 18 and 30 years old in good health. CDR3 residues: CATSRDVYNEQFF. The CDR3 DNA reads as TGTGCCACCAGCCGGGACGTATACAATGAGCAGTTCTTC.